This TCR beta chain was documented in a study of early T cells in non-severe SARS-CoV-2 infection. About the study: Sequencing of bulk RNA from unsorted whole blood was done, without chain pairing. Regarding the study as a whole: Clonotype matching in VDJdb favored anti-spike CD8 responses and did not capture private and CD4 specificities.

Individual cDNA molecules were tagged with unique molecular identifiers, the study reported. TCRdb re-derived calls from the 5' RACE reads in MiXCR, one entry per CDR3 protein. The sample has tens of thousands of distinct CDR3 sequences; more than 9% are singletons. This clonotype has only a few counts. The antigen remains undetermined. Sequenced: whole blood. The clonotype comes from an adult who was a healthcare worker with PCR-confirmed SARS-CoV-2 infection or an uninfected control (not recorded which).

In nucleotides, the CDR3 is TGCGCCAGCAGTCTGGAGGCCACTGAAGCTTTCTTT. It encodes CASSLEATEAFF. The chain combines TRBV5-1 with TRBJ1-1; D unresolved. Germline CDR1 and CDR2: SGHRS and YFSETQ. This CDR3 region has 12 residues. V dropped 5 bases and J dropped 4 bases, with 9 bases sitting between them.